This TCR beta chain appears in the sequencing data of a study of radiation and T cells in renal cell carcinoma (dated by TCRdb to the early 2020s). About the investigation overall: A total of 50 to 60 samples underwent TCR beta sequencing, made up of about 26 tumors and about 27 peripheral blood samples. The last blood draw happened 4 weeks after radiation, timed to coincide with nephrectomy. A total of 4,016,671 unique CDR3 nucleotide sequences, encoding some 2,700,000 unique CDR3 amino acid sequences, were found across all 50 or so samples.

General findings and caveats noted by the study authors: Effects of radiation dose or scheduling on the TCR repertoire could not be addressed with the single-armed trial design. In blood, the top tumor clonotypes increased from baseline to 2 weeks after radiation and then shrank by 4 weeks, which suggests a temporary expansion of tumor-resident clones. Because no pretreatment tumor biopsies were available, whether clonotypes were present in the tumor at baseline could not be determined. Blood repertoire dynamics were not followed beyond 4 weeks after treatment.

Between the V and J ends, shortened by 2 bases and 9 bases respectively, the junction contains 17 bases. CDR3 length: 15 amino acids, cysteine to phenylalanine. The read is trimmed to its CDR3 DNA, 45 bases read in frame from base 1. In the germline V gene, CDR1 corresponds to MNHEY and CDR2 to SVGAGI. Notes on this clone: It lacks a known antigen. No much larger clone is present one base from it, and per-base qualities are unavailable.

The immunoSEQ kit was used, according to the manufacturer's recommendations, to generate TCR beta libraries from genomic DNA. To prepare the libraries, a first multiplex PCR with proprietary primers was run, followed by a second PCR that added unique barcodes, and a bead cleanup was done after each round. A positive control reaction and a negative control reaction, both provided in the kit, were run with every batch of samples. The final libraries underwent checking on an Agilent 4200 TapeStation D1000 ScreenTape, volumetric pooling, and quantification by qPCR. Sequencing ran on an Illumina NextSeq500 with a MidOutput 150-cycle cartridge, using 156 Read1 and 15 Index1 cycles with kit custom primers. The pooled library was loaded at 1.0 pM with a roughly 22% PhiX control spike-in. In the original analysis: The vendor-processed data were analyzed in R, and a clonotype was defined as all T cells that share the same CDR3 nucleotide sequence. In the clone abundance analyses, frequencies in each sample were normalized to that sample's 10,000 most abundant clones. Public T cell clones, averaging fewer than five per sample, were removed before analysis. A difference in abundance of at least 32-fold between compartments was used to define tumor-enriched and baseline blood-enriched clonotypes. Clonotypes expanded or contracted between blood time points were identified with a beta-binomial differential abundance model. Tumor-blood repertoire similarity was measured with the Baroni-Urbani and Buser coefficient, and group comparisons used two-tailed Wilcoxon tests in R. As stored in TCRdb, this immuneACCESS dataset retains in-frame rearrangements with V and J assigned. A fraction of the clones does not appear; measured against another copy, unresolved V genes explain less than half of the discrepancy, and the remainder lacks a known reason. V, J and clone size are those of that table, while D and trimming were read from the DNA. For this sample the table gives around 95,000 clones, of which roughly 82% were detected only once. The top ten clones comprise 6.5% to 8% of the sample.

The meaning of the sample's time point label: blood 4 weeks post-SBRT, at nephrectomy. The treatment or condition label, read with the paper, signifies: 15 Gy SBRT to primary tumor, nephrectomy 4 weeks later. The samples were drawn from a clinical trial, where primary renal cell carcinomas were treated with 15 Gy of stereotactic body radiation therapy and then removed by nephrectomy 4 weeks afterward. To follow tumor-enriched clonotypes, peripheral blood was collected serially from radiation-treated patients at baseline and again at 2 weeks and 4 weeks after SBRT. Every patient had renal cell carcinoma of clear cell pathology. Genomic DNA for TCR sequencing was prepared using the QIAamp DNA Blood Mini Kit (Qiagen). Samples were included in the analyses only if all quality control checks were passed.

The sequencing used blood, collected from a patient whose treatment included radiotherapy and nephrectomy. The rearranged chain carries TRBV6-5 and TRBJ2-1, with no reliable assignment of the D segment. The clonotype was recovered from a man aged 60-69 years with renal cell carcinoma. CDR3 region: CASSYNGVPRGEQFF. The nucleotides read TGTGCCAGCAGTTACAATGGTGTGCCGCGTGGTGAGCAGTTCTTC.